The TCR beta chain described here comes from a study of cytomegalovirus exposure and HLA in healthy donors. The study's findings and limits: Many donors shared some public TCRs, even though most TCR sequences were rare. Later analysis demonstrated an association between a missense DCLRE1C variant and TCR beta V- and J-gene trimming.

PCR amplification relied on 60 Vbeta primers (plus 13 Jbeta primers). In the source study's methods: A later analysis counted 65 million to 80 million unique TCR beta chains, 9.5 million to 13 million shared. Libraries were prepared by immunoSEQ multiplex PCR; TCRdb keeps only in-frame clonotypes and omits some of them. V and J calls and clone size are as listed in that table; D and trimming were resolved from the DNA. The table lists fewer than 350,000 clones, over 85% of them singletons. The CDR3 sequence is 16 residues long. CDR1 and CDR2 from the germline V gene are MNHNS and SASEGT. V shed 2 bases, J shed 6 bases, and the junction held 9 bases outside the gene matches. To note about this clone: Its antigen is not known.

The V call is TRBV6-1, the J call TRBJ2-1, with 8 nucleotides matching TRBD1. The receptor was isolated from a woman aged 18 to 35 in good health and CMV-seronegative. Sample: PBMCs. The CDR3 reads CASSERTPGGSNEQFF. CDR3 nucleotide sequence: TGTGCCAGCAGTGAACGGACCCCAGGGGGCTCCAATGAGCAGTTCTTC.